This T cell receptor beta chain was obtained from a study of technical replicates of blood from a handful of donors. Libraries were prepared by immunoSEQ multiplex PCR; TCRdb keeps only in-frame clonotypes and omits some of them. The sample includes under 95,000 clones, 90% to 95% of them seen just once. The CDR3 is made up of 15 amino acids. CDR1 and CDR2 from the germline V gene are WSHSY and SAAADI. V lost 4 bases to trimming and J lost 5 bases; unmatched junction nucleotides: 10. Sequences were obtained from T cells isolated from PBMCs. The TCR comes from a human donor in good health. The chain is built from TRBV10-2 and TRBJ1-2; 7 nucleotides agree with TRBD1. In nucleotides, the CDR3 is TGCGCCAGCAGTGGAAGCCGGGACAGCGTATATGGCTACACCTTC. It is translated as CASSGSRDSVYGYTF.